The source of this TCR beta chain is a study of blood T cell repertoires in COVID-19 (dated by TCRdb to 2020 to 2022). Study-wide context: Samples covering the acute and convalescent phases of COVID-19 were provided by collaborators in the United States, Italy and Spain. The repertoires were released in a freely available public database intended as a resource for research on the immune response to SARS-CoV-2. Deeply sampled blood TCRbeta repertoires from subjects exposed to, actively infected with, or recovered from COVID-19 were included in the dataset. Where available, HLA class I and class II types were obtained from metadata supplied by the sample provider rather than from assay-based typing. A de-identified subject ID, COVID-19 status, age in years and sex were almost always included in the sample metadata. The prospective study material was composed of cDNA or gDNA derived from T cells, B-cell-depleted T cells, or PBMCs. The samples were drawn from two sources: the first 160 participants of the ongoing ImmuneRACE study, and 1,200 or so subjects contributed by 6 global collaborators.

Each collaborating institution followed its own protocols to collect whole blood in K2EDTA tubes. For TCRbeta analysis, collaborators shipped samples as frozen whole blood, isolated PBMCs, or DNA extracted from either of those sample types. This clone was seen a handful of times. Its binding antigen is unknown. No clone much larger than this one lies a single base away; base qualities are absent. Per the germline V gene, SGHAT is the CDR1 and FQNNGV is the CDR2. The CDR3, cysteine through phenylalanine, is 16 amino acids long. The CDR3 DNA has 48 bases and is translated from base 1. Trimming removed 3 bases from V and 1 base from J; the gene matches leave 5 bases unexplained. The immunoSEQ Assay, a bias-controlled multiplex PCR, was used to amplify TCRbeta CDR3 regions from genomic DNA. The study's own analysis went as follows. The number of nucleated cells in each sample was estimated from the amplification of reference gene primers within the assay. Sequence reads were collapsed and filtered to measure the absolute abundance of every unique TCRbeta CDR3 rearrangement. For each sample, productive Simpson clonality was calculated as the square root of Simpson's diversity index across productive rearrangements. Drawn from immuneACCESS, this table holds only the in-frame rearrangements with V and J called that TCRdb kept. Clones are partly lost; checked studies trace under half to an unresolved V gene and leave the rest unexplained. For V, J and clone size, that table is used; D and trimming come from the DNA. The sample data list approximately 250,000 clones, and around four fifths of these were observed just once. The ten largest clonotypes hold roughly 6.4% of the sample.

The paper as a whole reports these results and caveats: The quantity of clinical and demographic metadata differed by source and by participant and was supplied without curation.

Source material: peripheral blood. The sequence joins TRBV11-2 to TRBJ2-1, with 8 bases in between that match TRBD1. This clonotype was obtained from an older woman with active or convalescent COVID-19. The DNA is TGTGCCAGCAGCTTCCCCACAGGGGGGTCCTACAATGAGCAGTTCTTC. This sequence encodes CASSFPTGGSYNEQFF.